The 30 T cell receptor beta chains in this list originate from one sample, sequenced in a study of beta chain features in type 1 diabetes. Since all of the isolated RNA was reverse transcribed, expressed TCRB transcripts were what got sequenced. TCRdb's copy holds only in-frame clones and misses some; the assay was immunoSEQ multiplex PCR. The sample yields around 280,000 clones, around 7.8% seen once. What was sequenced was central memory CD4+ T cells from blood. The receptors derive from a woman aged 18-29 years in good health.

The rearrangement joins TRBV6-5 to TRBJ1-2; D remains ambiguous. Trimming cost V 6 bases and J 3 bases, with 14 bases left between them. The germline CDR1 and CDR2 sequences are MNHEY and SVGAGI. The CDR3 loop spans 14 amino acids. The CDR3 bases are TGTGCCAGCAGCCAGAAGTGGTTGGACTATGGCTACACCTTC. This translates into CASSQKWLDYGYTF.

This clone was counted only a few times. The chain couples TRBV28 to TRBJ2-7, with TRBD1 matching over 9 bases. The CDR3 has 15 amino acids. The V and J ends lost 5 bases and 4 bases, in that order; junction bases with no gene match: 9. In germline, CDR1 is MDHEN, CDR2 SYDVKM. CDR3 sequence (DNA): TGTGCCAGCAGTCGTTCCGGGACAGGGCAATACGAGCAGTACGTC. This translates into CASSRSGTGQYEQYV.

Here the CDR3 reads CASSGDRGPETQYF. For the CDR3, the DNA is TGTGCCAGCAGTGGGGACAGGGGGCCGGAGACCCAGTACTTC. The chain uses TRBV2 and TRBJ2-5; 12 nucleotides match TRBD1. The CDR3 length is 14 residues. Germline CDR1 reads SNHLY; CDR2 reads FYNNEI. The V segment lost 4 bases and the J segment 5 bases; nucleotides outside the gene matches: 2.

The gene calls are TRBV18 and TRBJ2-7; D assignment may be TRBD1 or TRBD2 (5 bases each). The CDR3 spans 15 residues. V was pared by 8 bases and J by 3 bases, with 20 bases between. Germline V gene data show CDR1 as KGHSH and CDR2 as LQKENI. CDR3 coding DNA: TGTGCCAGCAGAACGTCCGGGACGGGAAGCTACGAGCAGTACGTC. Its protein product is CASRTSGTGSYEQYV.

This clone was detected a few times. The V and J genes are TRBV7-8 and TRBJ2-7, with D possibly being TRBD1 (5 bases). V gave up 0 bases and J gave up 6 bases, with 9 bases separating them. The germline V gene has CDR1 SGHVS and CDR2 FQNEAQ. The CDR3 totals 13 residues. CDR3 protein: CASSLAGAVEQYF. CDR3 nucleotides: TGTGCCAGCAGCTTAGCAGGGGCGGTCGAGCAGTACTTC.

This clone came up a few times. The chain couples TRBV5-1 to TRBJ2-1; D is unresolved. CDR3 length: 13 amino acids. Per the germline V gene, CDR1 is SGHRS and CDR2 is YFSETQ. Trimming took 4 bases from V and 6 from J, leaving 11 bases between them. CDR3 loop: CASSEGSSNEQFF. The CDR3 DNA is TGCGCCAGCAGCGAAGGATCCAGCAATGAGCAGTTCTTC.

This clone was detected ten times or more. As DNA, the CDR3 is TGTGCCAGCAGCGCCGGACAGTCCGCGAACACCGGGGAGCTGTTTTTT. It encodes CASSAGQSANTGELFF. The chain is built from TRBV7-9 and TRBJ2-2, with D maybe TRBD1 (6 bases). Looked up from germline, CDR1 is SEHNR and CDR2 is FQNEAQ (reference sequence). With 5 bases removed from V and 0 bases from J, the gap between germline ends came to 13 bases. The CDR3 extends over 16 amino acids.

The chain couples TRBV7-3 to TRBJ2-3; 7 bases line up with TRBD1. The CDR3 runs 15 residues. J was trimmed by 1 base and V by 1 base; bases with no gene match: 2. The germline V gene has CDR1 SGHTA and CDR2 FQGTGA. The CDR3 DNA sequence: TGTGCCAGCAGCTTAAACCAGGGGGGCACAGATACGCAGTATTTT. Translation gives CASSLNQGGTDTQYF.

The chain couples TRBV27 to TRBJ1-1, with TRBD1 matching 11 bases. Germline values: CDR1 MNHEY, CDR2 SMNVEV (reference sequence). J was trimmed by 8 bases and V by 2 bases; bases with no gene match: 10. The CDR3 has 16 residues. The CDR3 spells CASSLGVGQGAIEAFF. DNA of the CDR3: TGTGCCAGCAGTTTAGGGGTCGGACAGGGGGCAATCGAAGCTTTCTTT.

The chain uses TRBV30 and TRBJ1-1; D unclear. The CDR3 extends over 13 amino acids. CDR1 and CDR2 from the germline V gene are GTSNPN and SVGIG (reference sequence). V was shortened by 4 bases and J by 7 bases, with 16 bases between the two germline ends. This CDR3 reads CAWTFPDSVEAFF. The CDR3 DNA sequence: TGTGCCTGGACCTTCCCGGATTCGGTTGAAGCTTTCTTT. Together with reference TRBV30 and TRBJ1-1, the CDR3 gives the full variable domain: SQTIHQWPATLVQPVGSPLSLECTVEGTSNPNLYWYRQAAGRGLQLLFYSVGIGQISSEVPQNLSASRPQDRQFILSSKKLLLSDSGFYLCAWTFPDSVEAFFGQGTRLTVV.

The chain links TRBV6-1 to TRBJ2-7; a weak D match, TRBD1 (7 bases). V lost 3 bases to trimming and J lost 2 bases, with 23 bases between them. The length of the CDR3 is 18 residues. The germline V gene encodes CDR1 MNHNS and CDR2 SASEGT. The CDR3 here is CASSELIVQGEDPYEQYV. The CDR3 DNA sequence: TGTGCCAGCAGTGAGCTTATCGTCCAGGGGGAGGATCCCTACGAGCAGTACGTC.

This clone has just a few counts. The chain carries TRBV5-1 and TRBJ2-3; 9 bases are a match to TRBD1. Germline assignment: CDR1 SGHRS and CDR2 YFSETQ. This CDR3 region has 14 residues. After removal of 7 bases from V and 0 bases from J, the junction contained 3 bases not matched to a gene. This CDR3 is CASGTGTSTDTQYF. The CDR3 DNA reads TGCGCCAGCGGGACAGGGACAAGCACAGATACGCAGTATTTT.

This clone was counted only a few times. The V call is TRBV9, the J call TRBJ2-5, with 8 bases lining up with TRBD2. The DNA end favors TRBJ2-7, so the J call may be wrong. The CDR3 consists of 14 residues. The V gene's germline CDR1 is SGDLS and CDR2 YYNGEE. CDR3 loop: CASSPGTSGYEQYF. Written as DNA, the CDR3 is TGTGCCAGCAGCCCTGGGACTAGTGGTTACGAGCAGTACTTC.

This chain joins TRBV14 and TRBJ1-1; 10 positions agree with TRBD1. V lost 4 bases, J lost 4 bases, and 3 bases stayed unmatched. The CDR3 consists of 14 residues. Germline CDR1 is SGHDN and CDR2 is FVKESK. Here the CDR3 reads CASSPRDRGTEAFF. The CDR3 DNA reads as TGTGCCAGCAGCCCCCGGGACAGGGGCACTGAAGCTTTCTTT.

The sample holds a few counts of this clone. V and J are TRBV11-2 and TRBJ2-1; 8 nucleotides line up with TRBD1. This CDR3 contains 16 residues. Trimming at V came to 2 bases and at J to 2 bases, leaving 5 bases not matched to a gene. CDR1 and CDR2 (germline): SGHAT, FQNNGV. CDR3 DNA: TGTGCCAGCAGCTTACGGACAGGGATCCCCTACAATGAGCAGTTCTTC. This gives the protein CASSLRTGIPYNEQFF. The full variable domain, completed using reference TRBV11-2 and TRBJ2-1, is EAGVAQSPRYKIIEKRQSVAFWCNPISGHATLYWYQQILGQGPKLLIQFQNNGVVDDSQLPKDRFSAERLKGVDSTLKIQPAKLEDSAVYLCASSLRTGIPYNEQFFGPGTRLTVL.

This clone has a handful of counts. The chain carries TRBV7-9 and TRBJ2-2; TRBD1 agrees at 9 bases. V shed 4 bases, J shed 1 base, and the junction held 4 bases outside the gene matches. The CDR3 is 16 residues long. In germline, CDR1 is SEHNR, CDR2 FQNEAQ (reference sequence). In DNA form, the CDR3 reads TGTGCCAGCAGCTCCGGGACAGGGTGGAACACCGGGGAGCTGTTTTTT. This sequence encodes CASSSGTGWNTGELFF.

In its sample, this clone was seen many times. The rearrangement links TRBV28 to TRBJ2-7, with 7 bases fitting TRBD1. Germline V gene sequence: CDR1 MDHEN, CDR2 SYDVKM. The CDR3 length is 13 residues. J gave up 2 bases and V 8 bases, and 6 bases lay outside the gene matches. This chain's CDR3 is CASGRQGPYEQYV. The DNA of the CDR3 is TGTGCCAGCGGCCGACAGGGACCCTACGAGCAGTACGTC.

A note on this clone: The junction departs from germline at one end; a sequencing error may be responsible. The chain carries TRBV9 and TRBJ2-2; the D gene is possibly TRBD1 (6 bases). The germline gives CDR1 SGDLS, CDR2 YYNGEE. This CDR3 is 13 amino acids long. The CDR3 region is CASSRGNTGELFF. CDR3 coding DNA: TGTGCCAGCAGTAGGGGGAACACCGGAGAGCTGTTTTTT.

Note on this clone: The sample carries other DNA sequences with the same CDR3. The chain combines TRBV7-9 with TRBJ2-3; D remains unclear. V was shortened by 0 bases and J by 5 bases, with 6 bases between the two germline ends. The CDR3 contains 13 residues. CDR1 is SEHNR, CDR2 FQNEAQ, per germline (reference sequence). The chain's CDR3 is CASSLAIGDTQYF. The CDR3 region has the DNA TGTGCCAGCAGCTTAGCTATAGGAGATACGCAGTATTTT.

This clone was counted a few times. This sequence joins TRBV7-3 and TRBJ2-3; 9 nucleotides align to TRBD1. This CDR3 spans 16 amino acids. CDR1 is SGHTA and CDR2 is FQGTGA in the germline V gene. Trimming cost V 2 bases and J 3 bases; bases outside gene matches: 6. The CDR3 DNA reads as TGTGCCAGCAGCTTACTTTCGGGGACAGGGACAGATACGCAGTATTTT. As protein: CASSLLSGTGTDTQYF.

This CDR3 reads CATSRDSFMNTEAFF. DNA for the CDR3: TGTGCCACCAGCAGAGATTCATTTATGAACACTGAAGCTTTCTTT. V is TRBV15 and J is TRBJ1-1; D is unclear. The CDR3 sequence is 15 residues long. Per the germline V gene, CDR1 is LNHNV and CDR2 is YYDKDF (reference sequence). The germline V and J ends were trimmed by 0 bases and 0 bases, with 8 bases remaining between them.

This clone has a handful of counts. The rearrangement links TRBV5-1 to TRBJ2-5; no reliable D call. CDR1 is SGHRS, CDR2 YFSETQ, per germline. This CDR3 region has 14 residues. Trimming removed 3 bases from V and 0 bases from J, with 9 bases in between. In nucleotides, the CDR3 is TGCGCCAGCAGCTCTATAGGCCACCAAGAGACCCAGTACTTC. Its translation: CASSSIGHQETQYF.

This clone was seen repeatedly, ten times or more. As DNA, the CDR3 is TGCGCCAGCAGCCACGCGGGGGGGAGGAACACTGAAGCTTTCTTT. Translating it yields CASSHAGGRNTEAFF. The V call is TRBV4-3, the J call TRBJ1-1, with D maybe TRBD1 (5 bases). Germline V gene lookup returns CDR1 LGHNA and CDR2 YSLEER. This CDR3 spans 15 amino acids. V shed 3 bases and J shed 1 base, with 12 bases lying between them.

The V gene is TRBV4-2, the J gene TRBJ2-3; 10 nucleotides line up with TRBD2. This CDR3 is built from 15 residues. V lost 6 bases, J lost 3 bases, and 6 bases stayed unmatched. Germline V gene sequence: CDR1 LGHNA, CDR2 YNFKEQ. CDR3 sequence reads: CASRPASGGTDTQYF. The CDR3 nucleotides read TGTGCCAGCAGGCCAGCTAGCGGGGGAACAGATACGCAGTATTTT.

The J gene is TRBJ1-6, the V gene TRBV9; 8 bases align to TRBD1. Per germline, CDR1 SGDLS and CDR2 YYNGEE. Trimming took 3 bases from V and 9 from J; bases not matched to a gene: 5. The CDR3 consists of 14 residues. CDR3 sequence reads: CASSATDRASPLHF. CDR3 DNA sequence: TGTGCCAGCAGCGCGACGGACAGGGCTTCACCCCTCCACTTT.

This clone was recorded many times. Here the CDR3 reads CASIAGRTNNREAFF. The CDR3 DNA reads as TGTGCCAGCATCGCGGGACGTACCAATAACCGCGAAGCTTTCTTT. V gene TRBV2 combines with J gene TRBJ1-1; weak D call: TRBD1 (5 bases). This CDR3 spans 15 amino acids. CDR1 is SNHLY, CDR2 FYNNEI, per germline. V lost 7 bases and J lost 8, with 23 bases in between.

This sequence joins TRBV7-3 and TRBJ2-3; 12 nucleotides match TRBD2. Trimming took 6 bases from V and 6 from J; bases not matched to a gene: 7. Per the germline V gene, CDR1 is SGHTA and CDR2 is FQGTGA. There are 15 residues in the CDR3. The CDR3 sequence: CASRPTSGGFDTQYF. The CDR3 DNA reads TGTGCCAGCAGACCGACTAGCGGGGGATTTGATACGCAGTATTTT.

The CDR3: CASRGGTNVLTF. CDR3 nucleotides: TGTGCCAGCCGGGGAGGTACCAACGTCCTGACTTTC. The rearrangement uses TRBV6-5 and TRBJ2-6, with D tentatively TRBD2 (6 bases). CDR1 is MNHEY, CDR2 SVGAGI, per germline. Trimming removed 8 bases at V and 8 bases at J, with 10 bases between. This CDR3 comprises 12 residues.

This clone was recorded a few times. The chain has TRBV19 and TRBJ1-5; weak D call: TRBD1 (5 bases). Germline V gives CDR1 LNHDA, CDR2 SQIVND (reference sequence). Trimming took 7 bases from V and 4 from J, leaving 17 bases between them. This CDR3 is 15 amino acids long. CDR3 sequence reads: CASKALVGGNQPQHF. CDR3 DNA sequence: TGTGCCAGTAAAGCCTTAGTCGGGGGAAATCAGCCCCAGCATTTT. Filled out from reference TRBV19 and TRBJ1-5, the complete variable domain reads DGGITQSPKYLFRKEGQNVTLSCEQNLNHDAMYWYRQDPGQGLRLIYYSQIVNDFQKGDIAEGYSVSREKKESFPLTVTSAQKNPTAFYLCASKALVGGNQPQHFGDGTRLSIL.

Worth noting for this clone: The sample holds other DNA sequences that translate to the same CDR3. V usage is TRBV7-2 and J usage is TRBJ1-3, with unresolved D. The germline gives CDR1 SGHTA, CDR2 FQGNSA. CDR3 length: 14 amino acids. Trimming stripped 1 base from V and 4 bases from J, with 8 bases between. CDR3 nucleotide sequence: TGTGCCAGCAGCTTAGACAGTTCGGGAAACACCATATATTTT. Residues: CASSLDSSGNTIYF.